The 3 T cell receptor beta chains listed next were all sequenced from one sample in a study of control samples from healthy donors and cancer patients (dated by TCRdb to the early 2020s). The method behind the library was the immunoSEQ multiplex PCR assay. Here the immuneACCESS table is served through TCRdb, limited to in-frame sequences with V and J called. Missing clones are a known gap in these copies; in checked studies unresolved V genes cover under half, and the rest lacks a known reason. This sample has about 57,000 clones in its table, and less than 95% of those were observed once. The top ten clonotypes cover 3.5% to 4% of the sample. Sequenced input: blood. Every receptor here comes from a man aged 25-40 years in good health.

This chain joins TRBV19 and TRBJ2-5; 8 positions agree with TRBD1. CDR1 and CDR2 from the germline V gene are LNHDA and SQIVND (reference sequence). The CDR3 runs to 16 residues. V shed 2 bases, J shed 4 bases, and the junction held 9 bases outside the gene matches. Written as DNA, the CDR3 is TGTGCCAGTAGTATAAACGGACAGGGAAACGGAGAGACCCAGTACTTC. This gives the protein CASSINGQGNGETQYF.

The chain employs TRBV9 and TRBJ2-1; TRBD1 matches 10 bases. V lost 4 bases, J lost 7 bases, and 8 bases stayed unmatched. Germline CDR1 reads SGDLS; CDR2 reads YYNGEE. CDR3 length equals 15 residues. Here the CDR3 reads CASSLSTGGTNEQFF. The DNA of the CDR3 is TGTGCCAGCAGCCTTTCGACAGGGGGCACAAATGAGCAGTTCTTC. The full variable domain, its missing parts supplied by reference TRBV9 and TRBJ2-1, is DSGVTQTPKHLITATGQRVTLRCSPRSGDLSVYWYQQSLDQGLQFLIQYYNGEERAKGNILERFSAQQFPDLHSELNLSSLELGDSALYFCASSLSTGGTNEQFFGPGTRLTVL.

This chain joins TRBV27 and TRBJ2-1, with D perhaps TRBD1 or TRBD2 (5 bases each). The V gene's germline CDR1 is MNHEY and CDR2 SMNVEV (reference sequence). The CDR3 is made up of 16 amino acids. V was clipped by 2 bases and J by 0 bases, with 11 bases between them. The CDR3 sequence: CASSLTGTHSYNEQFF. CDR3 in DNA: TGTGCCAGCAGTTTAACCGGGACGCACTCCTACAATGAGCAGTTCTTC.